This passage covers 25 T cell receptor beta chains from one sample sequenced in a study of blood T cell repertoires in COVID-19. Sequencing used immunoSEQ multiplex PCR; TCRdb keeps in-frame clones, though not all of them. The sample records 280,000 or so clones, roughly 90% being singletons. Specimen: PBMCs or T cells enriched from blood (not recorded which). The receptor set was obtained from a woman aged 45-59 years who had been exposed to COVID-19.

This clone was detected only a few times. V and J are TRBV3-1 (or the pseudogene TRBV3-2) and TRBJ2-5; no clear D. V lost 4 bases and J lost 7, with 19 bases in between. The CDR3 loop spans 15 amino acids. From germline, CDR1 is LGHDT and CDR2 YNNKEL (reference sequence). CDR3 nucleotide sequence: TGTGCCAGCAGCCCGGTCTCTGGGTTACGAGGGACCCAGTACTTC. Protein sequence: CASSPVSGLRGTQYF.

The genes are TRBV30 and TRBJ2-5, with 8 bases identical to TRBD1. The CDR3 is made up of 15 amino acids. Unmatched junction bases numbered 16, after V lost 4 bases and J lost 9 bases. From germline, CDR1 is GTSNPN and CDR2 SVGIG (reference sequence). In DNA, the CDR3 is TGTGCCTGGATGCCGACAGGGGTTCCCTATTGGGCCCAGTACTTC. Amino acid sequence: CAWMPTGVPYWAQYF.

In its sample, this clone was seen a few times. The gene calls are TRBV6-5 and TRBJ2-1; 7 nucleotides match TRBD2. The CDR3 spans 13 residues. V trimming: 6 bases; J trimming: 9 bases; junction bases outside the gene matches: 8. Germline values: CDR1 MNHEY, CDR2 SVGAGI. CDR3 bases: TGTGCCAGCAGACCCGGGGGGTCGGGTGAGCAGTTCTTC. This translates into CASRPGGSGEQFF.

This sequence joins TRBV19 and TRBJ1-2, with D unresolved. Germline assignment: CDR1 LNHDA and CDR2 SQIVND (reference sequence). This CDR3 has 13 residues. The V end lost 6 bases, the J end lost 7 bases, and 15 bases lay between the germline ends. The CDR3 spells CASRLVGERGYTF. CDR3 DNA sequence: TGTGCCAGTAGATTGGTGGGAGAACGTGGCTACACCTTC. The complete variable domain, with remaining parts taken from reference TRBV19 and TRBJ1-2, reads DGGITQSPKYLFRKEGQNVTLSCEQNLNHDAMYWYRQDPGQGLRLIYYSQIVNDFQKGDIAEGYSVSREKKESFPLTVTSAQKNPTAFYLCASRLVGERGYTFGSGTRLTVV.

The chain joins TRBV3-1 (or the pseudogene TRBV3-2) to TRBJ2-7, with D possibly being TRBD2 (6 bases). Deletions cut 2 bases from V and 0 bases from J, with 17 bases between. Germline V lookup: CDR1 LGHDT, CDR2 YNNKEL (reference sequence). CDR3 length: 17 residues. The chain's CDR3 is CASSQWAGKTLSYEQYF. In DNA form, the CDR3 reads TGTGCCAGCAGCCAATGGGCGGGAAAAACCCTCTCCTACGAGCAGTACTTC.

The rearrangement joins TRBV30 to TRBJ1-1, with 9 bases fitting TRBD1. Germline V gene lookup returns CDR1 GTSNPN and CDR2 SVGIG (reference sequence). V trimming: 5 bases; J trimming: 5 bases; junction bases outside the gene matches: 9. There are 14 residues in the CDR3. The CDR3: CAWGYRGRWTEAFF. As DNA, the CDR3 is TGTGCCTGGGGATACAGGGGGCGATGGACTGAAGCTTTCTTT. The entire variable domain, with the rest obtained from reference TRBV30 and TRBJ1-1, is as follows: SQTIHQWPATLVQPVGSPLSLECTVEGTSNPNLYWYRQAAGRGLQLLFYSVGIGQISSEVPQNLSASRPQDRQFILSSKKLLLSDSGFYLCAWGYRGRWTEAFFGQGTRLTVV.

This CDR3 reads CATALGQLNTEAFF. CDR3 nucleotides: TGTGCCACCGCTCTGGGACAGTTGAACACTGAAGCTTTCTTT. The J gene is TRBJ1-1, the V gene TRBV28; TRBD1 agrees at 7 bases. After removal of 10 bases from V and 0 bases from J, the junction contained 8 bases not matched to a gene. The CDR3 has 14 amino acids. The germline V gene encodes CDR1 MDHEN and CDR2 SYDVKM.

CDR3 nucleotides: TGTGCCAGTAGTAAGGGCGGGGGGGCGAGGACAGATACGCAGTATTTT. This sequence encodes CASSKGGGARTDTQYF. The chain employs TRBV19 and TRBJ2-3; TRBD2 matches 9 bases. V was pared by 4 bases and J by 3 bases, with 8 bases of the junction left unmatched. Germline loops: CDR1 LNHDA, CDR2 SQIVND (reference sequence). The CDR3 consists of 16 residues.

This chain links TRBV3-1 (or the pseudogene TRBV3-2) with TRBJ2-7; perhaps TRBD2 as D (5 bases). The V and J ends lost 1 base and 7 bases respectively, with 17 bases between them. CDR3 size: 15 residues. The germline V gene encodes CDR1 LGHDT and CDR2 YNNKEL (reference sequence). CDR3 sequence: CASSQGPQNPGEQYF. CDR3 DNA sequence: TGTGCCAGCAGCCAAGGTCCCCAGAACCCGGGGGAGCAGTACTTC.

The chain combines TRBV18 with TRBJ1-5; D gene ambiguous. Germline CDR1 and CDR2: KGHSH and LQKENI. V lost 4 bases, J lost 7 bases, and 11 bases lay in between. This CDR3 spans 13 amino acids. CDR3: CASSQGTGQPQHF. As DNA, the CDR3 is TGTGCCAGCTCACAGGGAACGGGGCAGCCCCAGCATTTT.

The chain is built from TRBV7-9 and TRBJ1-4, with no clear D. CDR1 and CDR2 (germline): SEHNR, FQNEAQ (reference sequence). The CDR3 has 14 amino acids. The V end lost 11 bases, the J end lost 7 bases, and 20 bases lay between the germline ends. The CDR3 DNA reads as TGTGCCCAGTCGGCCGGGGAATTAGGTGAAAAACTGTTTTTT. Translation: CAQSAGELGEKLFF. The variable domain in full, completed from reference TRBV7-9 and TRBJ1-4, reads DTGVSQNPRHKITKRGQNVTFRCDPISEHNRLYWYRQTLGQGPEFLTYFQNEAQLEKSRLLSDRFSAERPKGSFSTLEIQRTEQGDSAMYLCAQSAGELGEKLFFGSGTQLSVL.

The J gene is TRBJ2-5, the V gene TRBV5-1; 9 nucleotides agree with TRBD2. V shed 7 bases, J shed 3 bases, and the junction held 7 bases outside the gene matches. Looked up from germline, CDR1 is SGHRS and CDR2 is YFSETQ. The CDR3 is made up of 14 amino acids. The DNA for the CDR3 is TGCGCCAGCCGGGCGGGGGGGAGCGAAGAGACCCAGTACTTC. Translation: CASRAGGSEETQYF.

The chain employs TRBV4-1 and TRBJ2-5; TRBD1 agrees at 9 bases. This CDR3 contains 17 residues. Germline V gene lookup returns CDR1 MGHRA and CDR2 YSYEKL. The junction had 7 bases not matched to a gene; V was cut back by 0 bases and J by 2 bases. This CDR3 is CASSQDAPGQGQETQYF. In DNA, the CDR3 is TGCGCCAGCAGCCAAGACGCCCCGGGACAGGGTCAAGAGACCCAGTACTTC.

The gene calls are TRBV9 and TRBJ1-1, with D possibly matching TRBD1 (5 bases). CDR1 and CDR2 from the germline V gene are SGDLS and YYNGEE. The CDR3 is 15 amino acids. V lost 6 bases and J lost 1, with 16 bases in between. CDR3 in amino acids: CASNARGGSNTEAFF. In DNA form, the CDR3 reads TGTGCCAGCAACGCCCGCGGGGGTTCGAACACTGAAGCTTTCTTT.

The chain recombines TRBV4-1 with TRBJ2-7; 7 bases map to TRBD2. V shed 4 bases, J shed 3 bases, and the junction held 9 bases outside the gene matches. The V gene's germline CDR1 is MGHRA and CDR2 YSYEKL. This CDR3 region has 15 residues. The CDR3 DNA follows: TGCGCCAGCAGCCCCTCTCTAGCGGCGTACTACGAGCAGTACTTC. As protein: CASSPSLAAYYEQYF.

The rearrangement uses TRBV28 and TRBJ1-1; D is possibly TRBD1 (6 bases). The CDR3 has 16 amino acids. Germline V gene lookup returns CDR1 MDHEN and CDR2 SYDVKM. V was clipped by 0 bases and J by 2 bases, with 13 bases between them. The CDR3 nucleotides are TGTGCCAGCAGTTTATGGCAGGGACACAAAAACACTGAAGCTTTCTTT. Amino acids: CASSLWQGHKNTEAFF.

The V gene is TRBV5-5, the J gene TRBJ2-3; the D gene is possibly TRBD2 (5 bases). The CDR3 spans 14 residues. In germline, CDR1 is SGHKS, CDR2 YYEKEE (reference sequence). V was shortened by 4 bases and J by 3 bases, with 12 bases between the two germline ends. DNA of the CDR3: TGTGCCAGCAGCCTCGGACTCGGGACAGATACGCAGTATTTT. It translates to CASSLGLGTDTQYF.

This chain uses TRBV19 with TRBJ1-1, with D unresolved. The CDR3 runs to 13 residues. Germline assignment: CDR1 LNHDA and CDR2 SQIVND (reference sequence). Trimming removed 3 bases from V and 3 bases from J, with 8 bases in between. The CDR3 reads CASSIWSDTEAFF. The CDR3 DNA is TGTGCCAGTAGTATCTGGTCGGACACTGAAGCTTTCTTT.

The chain has TRBV7-9 and TRBJ2-3, with 7 bases lining up with TRBD1. This CDR3 has 15 amino acids. CDR1 and CDR2 from the germline V gene are SEHNR and FQNEAQ (reference sequence). Germline trimming cut 5 bases from V and 0 bases from J; bases unmatched to any gene: 5. This CDR3 reads CASSQGTVSTDTQYF. In nucleotides, the CDR3 is TGTGCCAGCAGCCAAGGGACAGTTAGCACAGATACGCAGTATTTT.

The chain carries TRBV15 and TRBJ1-1, with D possibly TRBD1 on 5 matching bases. Germline CDR1 LNHNV, CDR2 YYDKDF (reference sequence). This CDR3 has 15 residues. V lost 1 base, J lost 3 bases, and 12 bases lay in between. CDR3 in DNA: TGTGCCACCAGCAGAGCCTCGACAGCGTACACTGAAGCTTTCTTT. Its translation: CATSRASTAYTEAFF.

The chain couples TRBV12-3 or TRBV12-4 to TRBJ2-2, with a tentative D call TRBD1 (6 bases). This CDR3 contains 13 residues. With 11 bases removed from V and 1 base from J, the gap between germline ends came to 11 bases. The CDR3 loop reads CAQTGQNTGELFF. As DNA, the CDR3 is TGTGCCCAGACGGGACAGAACACCGGGGAGCTGTTTTTT.

This sequence joins TRBV12-3 or TRBV12-4 and TRBJ1-1, with D possibly TRBD1 on 5 matching bases. V dropped 6 bases and J dropped 10 bases, with 18 bases sitting between them. This CDR3 has 13 residues. CDR3 nucleotide sequence: TGTGCCAGCAGCTATATAATGGGGCTGGGAGCTTTCTTT. Translating it yields CASSYIMGLGAFF.

The genes are TRBV16 and TRBJ2-3, with 8 bases fitting TRBD2. The V segment lost 5 bases and the J segment 5 bases; nucleotides outside the gene matches: 6. This CDR3 spans 14 amino acids. Germline CDR1 KGHSY, CDR2 FQNENV. The DNA for the CDR3 is TGTGCCAGCAGCGCAGCGGGGGTAGGAGATACGCAGTATTTT. As protein: CASSAAGVGDTQYF.

This chain joins TRBV2 and TRBJ1-1; maybe TRBD1 (6 bases). Per the germline V gene, CDR1 is SNHLY and CDR2 is FYNNEI. There are 15 residues in the CDR3. Trimming shortened V by 3 bases and J by 0 bases, and 11 bases separated the two germline ends. The CDR3 nucleotides are TGTGCCAGCAGTGACCGCAGGGGAATGAACACTGAAGCTTTCTTT. It encodes CASSDRRGMNTEAFF.

The rearrangement links TRBV30 to TRBJ1-1; D is ambiguous. Trimming stripped 0 bases from V and 0 bases from J, with 14 bases between. The CDR3 is made up of 16 amino acids. Germline CDR1 GTSNPN, CDR2 SVGIG (reference sequence). This chain's CDR3 is CAWSVRQTNMNTEAFF. The CDR3 DNA follows: TGTGCCTGGAGTGTACGCCAGACTAACATGAACACTGAAGCTTTCTTT.